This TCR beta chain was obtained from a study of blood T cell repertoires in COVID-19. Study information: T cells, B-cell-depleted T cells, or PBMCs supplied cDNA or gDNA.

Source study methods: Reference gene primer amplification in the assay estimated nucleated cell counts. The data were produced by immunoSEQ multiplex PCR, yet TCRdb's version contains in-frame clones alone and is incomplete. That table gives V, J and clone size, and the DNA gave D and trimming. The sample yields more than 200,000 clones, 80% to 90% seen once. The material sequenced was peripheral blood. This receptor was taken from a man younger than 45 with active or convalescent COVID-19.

The CDR3 DNA reads TGTGCCAGCAGTGCAAACACGTACAGGGTAATCCCCTACGAGCAGTACTTC. It encodes CASSANTYRVIPYEQYF. The gene calls are TRBV6-1 and TRBJ2-7; the D gene is possibly TRBD1 (6 bases). The CDR3 consists of 17 residues. Trimming shortened V by 4 bases and J by 2 bases, and 21 bases separated the two germline ends. The germline V gene has CDR1 MNHNS and CDR2 SASEGT.